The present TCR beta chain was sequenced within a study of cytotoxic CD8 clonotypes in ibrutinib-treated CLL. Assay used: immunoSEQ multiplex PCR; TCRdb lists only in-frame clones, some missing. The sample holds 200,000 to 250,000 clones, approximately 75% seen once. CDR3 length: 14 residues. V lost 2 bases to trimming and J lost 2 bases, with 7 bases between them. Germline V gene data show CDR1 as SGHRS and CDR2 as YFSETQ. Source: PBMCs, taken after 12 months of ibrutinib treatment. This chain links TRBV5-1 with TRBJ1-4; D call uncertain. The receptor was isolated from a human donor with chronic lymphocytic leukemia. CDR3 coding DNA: TGCGCCAGCAGCTTCGCCGGGACTAATGAAAAACTGTTTTTT. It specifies CASSFAGTNEKLFF.